A single T cell receptor (beta chain) is shown here with its context. Its antigen is undetermined. The CDR3 has 16 amino acids. V was clipped by 5 bases and J by 4 bases; unmatched bases: 9. Germline assignment: CDR1 SEHNR and CDR2 FQNEAQ (reference sequence). The sample belongs to a study of response to subunit inactivated influenza vaccine. Regarding the study as a whole: Authors proposed each seasonal influenza vaccination draws in few new T cells.

TCRdb called the RT-PCR reads again in MiXCR, with one record for every CDR3 protein. The sample contains a few hundred thousand distinct CDR3 sequences, about 7.2% of which appear only once. Here the sequenced sample was PBMCs from blood, taken about 24 months after vaccination. The sequence came from a man between 45 and 75 years old who received an inactivated influenza vaccine. The rearrangement uses TRBV7-9 and TRBJ2-3; 10 nucleotides agree with TRBD2. CDR3 sequence (DNA): TGTGCCAGCAGCGATCTTAGCGGGAGGTCCCCAGATACGCAGTATTTT. Its translation is CASSDLSGRSPDTQYF.